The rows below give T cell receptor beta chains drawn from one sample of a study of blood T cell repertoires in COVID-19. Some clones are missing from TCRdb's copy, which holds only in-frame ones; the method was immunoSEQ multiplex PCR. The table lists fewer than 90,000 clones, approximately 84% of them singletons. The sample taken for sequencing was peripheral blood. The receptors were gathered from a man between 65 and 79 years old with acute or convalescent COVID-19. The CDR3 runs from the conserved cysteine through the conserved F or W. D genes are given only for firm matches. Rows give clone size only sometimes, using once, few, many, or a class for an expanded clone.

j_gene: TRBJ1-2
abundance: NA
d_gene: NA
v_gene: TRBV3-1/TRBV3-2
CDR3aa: CASRPTGAANYGYTF
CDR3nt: TGTGCCAGCAGACCCACAGGCGCAGCTAACTATGGCTACACCTTC

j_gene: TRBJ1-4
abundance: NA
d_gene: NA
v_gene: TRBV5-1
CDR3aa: CASSLDRPGKGEKLFF
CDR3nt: TGCGCCAGCAGCTTGGACCGACCGGGGAAGGGCGAAAAACTGTTTTTT

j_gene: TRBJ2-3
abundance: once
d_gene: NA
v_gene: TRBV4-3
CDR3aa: CASSQDAVGTSTDTQYF
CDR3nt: TGCGCCAGCAGCCAAGATGCGGTGGGGACTAGCACAGATACGCAGTATTTT

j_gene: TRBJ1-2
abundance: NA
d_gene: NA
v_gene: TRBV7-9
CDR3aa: CASSPRLASNGYTF
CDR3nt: TGTGCCAGCAGCCCGCGATTAGCATCTAATGGCTACACCTTC

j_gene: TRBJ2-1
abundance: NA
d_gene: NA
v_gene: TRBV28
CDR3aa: CASTTKAGAAEQFF
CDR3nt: TGTGCCAGCACCACTAAGGCAGGAGCGGCTGAGCAGTTCTTC

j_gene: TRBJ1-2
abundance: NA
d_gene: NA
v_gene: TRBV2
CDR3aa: CASSQSWGGFGYTF
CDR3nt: TGTGCCAGCAGTCAAAGTTGGGGGGGCTTCGGCTACACCTTC

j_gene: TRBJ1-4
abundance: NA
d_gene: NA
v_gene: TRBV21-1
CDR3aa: CASSSGDNRGPDEKLFF
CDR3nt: TGTGCCAGCAGCTCTGGGGATAACAGGGGGCCGGATGAAAAACTGTTTTTT

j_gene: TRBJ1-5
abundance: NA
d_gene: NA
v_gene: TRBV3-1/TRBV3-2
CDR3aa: CASSGQPNQPQHF
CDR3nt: TGTGCCAGCAGCGGACAGCCTAATCAGCCCCAGCATTTT

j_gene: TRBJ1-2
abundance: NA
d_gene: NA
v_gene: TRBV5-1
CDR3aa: CASSLTGSYYGYTF
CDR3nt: TGCGCCAGCAGCCTCACCGGGAGTTACTATGGCTACACCTTC

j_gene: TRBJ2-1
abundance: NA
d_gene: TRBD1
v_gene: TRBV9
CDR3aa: CASSVAPQGTRNEQFF
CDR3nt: TGTGCCAGCAGCGTAGCCCCACAGGGGACGAGGAATGAGCAGTTCTTC

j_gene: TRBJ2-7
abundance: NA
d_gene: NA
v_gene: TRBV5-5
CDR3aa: CASSSTPTGQYF
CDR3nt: TGTGCCAGCAGCTCGACACCAACAGGGCAGTACTTC

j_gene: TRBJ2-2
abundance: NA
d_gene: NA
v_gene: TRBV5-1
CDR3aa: CASSRGTTVLGATGELFF
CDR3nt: TGCGCCAGCAGCCGCGGGACGACGGTATTGGGTGCCACCGGGGAGCTGTTTTTT

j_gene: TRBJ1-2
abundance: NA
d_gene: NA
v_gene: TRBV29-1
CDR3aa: CSVGDRGANYGYTF
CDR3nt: TGCAGCGTTGGAGACAGAGGAGCTAACTATGGCTACACCTTC

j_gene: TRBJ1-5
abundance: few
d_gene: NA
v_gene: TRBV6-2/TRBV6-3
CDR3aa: CASRYGQTSNQPQHF
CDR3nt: TGTGCCAGCAGGTACGGACAGACTAGCAATCAGCCCCAGCATTTT

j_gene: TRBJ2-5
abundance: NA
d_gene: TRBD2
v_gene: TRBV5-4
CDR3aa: CASSPRTSGGQETQYF
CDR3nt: TGTGCCAGCAGCCCTCGGACTAGCGGGGGGCAAGAGACCCAGTACTTC

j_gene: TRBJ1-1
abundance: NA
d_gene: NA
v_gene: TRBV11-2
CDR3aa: CASSDTVLGTTEAFF
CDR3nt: TGTGCCAGCAGCGACACCGTTCTCGGAACCACTGAAGCTTTCTTT

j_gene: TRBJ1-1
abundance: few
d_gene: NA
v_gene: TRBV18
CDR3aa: CASSPLPVPKNTEAFF
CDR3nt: TGTGCCAGCTCACCACTACCGGTCCCGAAGAACACTGAAGCTTTCTTT

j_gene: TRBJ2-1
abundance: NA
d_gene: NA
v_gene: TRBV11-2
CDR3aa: CASSIGLSPYNEQFF
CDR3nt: TGTGCCAGCAGCATCGGACTTTCGCCCTACAATGAGCAGTTCTTC

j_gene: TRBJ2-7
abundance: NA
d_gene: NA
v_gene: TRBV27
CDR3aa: CASSERDRSREQYF
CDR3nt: TGTGCCAGCAGTGAGAGAGACAGGTCTCGTGAGCAGTACTTC

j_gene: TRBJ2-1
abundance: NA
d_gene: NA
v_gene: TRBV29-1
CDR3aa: CSVVEGNALNAYNEQFF
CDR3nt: TGCAGCGTTGTGGAGGGTAACGCCCTCAACGCCTACAATGAGCAGTTCTTC

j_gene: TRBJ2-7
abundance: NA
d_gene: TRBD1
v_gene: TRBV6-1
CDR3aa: CASSERGPLRSYEQYF
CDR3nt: TGTGCCAGCAGTGAAAGGGGGCCCTTGCGCTCCTACGAGCAGTACTTC

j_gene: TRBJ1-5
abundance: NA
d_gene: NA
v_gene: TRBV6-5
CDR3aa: CASRLSNQPQHF
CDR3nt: TGTGCCAGCAGACTTAGCAATCAGCCCCAGCATTTT

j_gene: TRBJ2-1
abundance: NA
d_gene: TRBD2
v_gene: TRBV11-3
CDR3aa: CASSPGVAGAIEQFF
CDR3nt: TGTGCCAGCAGCCCGGGTGTAGCGGGAGCTATTGAGCAGTTCTTC

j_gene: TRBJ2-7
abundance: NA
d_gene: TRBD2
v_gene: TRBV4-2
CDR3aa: CASSQAGEGGSYEQYF
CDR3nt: TGTGCCAGCAGCCAAGCTGGGGAGGGCGGCTCCTACGAGCAGTACTTC

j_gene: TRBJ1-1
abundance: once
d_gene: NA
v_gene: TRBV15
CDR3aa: CATSRDRGGATEAFF
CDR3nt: TGTGCCACCAGCAGAGATCGAGGGGGTGCCACTGAAGCTTTCTTT

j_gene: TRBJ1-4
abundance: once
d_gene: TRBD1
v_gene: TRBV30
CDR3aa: CAWSPPGQGNEKLFF
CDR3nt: TGTGCCTGGAGTCCGCCGGGACAGGGCAATGAAAAACTGTTTTTT

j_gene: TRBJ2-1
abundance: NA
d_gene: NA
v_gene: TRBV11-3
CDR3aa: CASSPLDAGINEQFF
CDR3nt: TGTGCCAGCAGCCCCCTTGATGCAGGGATCAATGAGCAGTTCTTC

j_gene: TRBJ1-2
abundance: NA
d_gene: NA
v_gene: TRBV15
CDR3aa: CATSRENSANYGYTF
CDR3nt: TGTGCCACCAGCAGAGAGAATTCGGCTAACTATGGCTACACCTTC

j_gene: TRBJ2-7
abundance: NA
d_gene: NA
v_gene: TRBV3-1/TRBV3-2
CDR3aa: CASSQVEGTAYEQYF
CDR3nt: TGTGCCAGCAGCCAAGTGGAGGGAACAGCCTACGAGCAGTACTTC

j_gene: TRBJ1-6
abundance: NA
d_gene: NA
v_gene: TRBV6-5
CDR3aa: CASRQQQTYNSPLHF
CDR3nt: TGTGCCAGCAGACAGCAGCAAACGTATAATTCACCCCTCCACTTT

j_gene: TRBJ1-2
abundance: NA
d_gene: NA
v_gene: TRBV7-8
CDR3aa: CASSFGLPSYGYTF
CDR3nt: TGTGCCAGCAGCTTCGGGTTACCATCGTATGGCTACACCTTC

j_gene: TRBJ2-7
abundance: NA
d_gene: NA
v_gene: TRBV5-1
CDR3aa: CASSLVVGGSNEQYF
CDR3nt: TGCGCCAGCAGCTTGGTGGTGGGGGGTTCCAACGAGCAGTACTTC

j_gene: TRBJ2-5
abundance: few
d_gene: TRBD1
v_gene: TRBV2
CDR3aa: CASSGRGSETQYF
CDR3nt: TGTGCCAGCAGTGGCAGGGGGAGCGAGACCCAGTACTTC

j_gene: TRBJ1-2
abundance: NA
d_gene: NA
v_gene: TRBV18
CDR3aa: CASSPIHKTGYGYTF
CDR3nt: TGTGCCAGCTCACCAATTCATAAAACTGGCTATGGCTACACCTTC

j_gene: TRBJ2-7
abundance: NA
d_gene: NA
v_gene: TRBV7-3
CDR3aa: CASSPSRRTPYEQYF
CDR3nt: TGTGCCAGCAGCCCCTCACGAAGGACACCCTACGAGCAGTACTTC

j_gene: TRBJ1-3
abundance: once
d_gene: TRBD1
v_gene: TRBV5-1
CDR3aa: CASSLAGQGVFGNTIYF
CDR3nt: TGCGCCAGCAGCTTGGCCGGACAGGGGGTATTTGGAAACACCATATATTTT

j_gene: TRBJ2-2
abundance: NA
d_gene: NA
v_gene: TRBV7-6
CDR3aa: CASSPGRANTGELFF
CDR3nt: TGTGCCAGCAGCCCAGGGCGTGCGAACACCGGGGAGCTGTTTTTT

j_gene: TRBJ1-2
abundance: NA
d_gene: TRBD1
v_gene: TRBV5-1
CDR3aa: CASSLESGGHYGYTF
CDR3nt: TGCGCCAGCAGCTTGGAGTCAGGGGGCCACTATGGCTACACCTTC

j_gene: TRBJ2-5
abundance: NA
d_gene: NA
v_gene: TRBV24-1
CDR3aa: CATSDARGPQETQYF
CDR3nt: TGTGCCACCAGTGACGCGCGCGGTCCCCAGGAGACCCAGTACTTC

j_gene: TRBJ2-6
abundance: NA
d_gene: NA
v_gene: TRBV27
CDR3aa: CASSRTDLGFTGANVLTF
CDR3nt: TGTGCCAGCAGTAGAACCGACTTAGGATTTACTGGGGCCAACGTCCTGACTTTC

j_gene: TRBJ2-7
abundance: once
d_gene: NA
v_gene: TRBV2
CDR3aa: CASNGETYEQYF
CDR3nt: TGTGCCAGCAACGGTGAAACCTACGAGCAGTACTTC

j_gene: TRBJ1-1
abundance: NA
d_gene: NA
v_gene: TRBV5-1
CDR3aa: CASSPAVATPTDTEAFF
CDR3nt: TGCGCCAGCAGCCCCGCGGTCGCCACCCCAACCGACACTGAAGCTTTCTTT

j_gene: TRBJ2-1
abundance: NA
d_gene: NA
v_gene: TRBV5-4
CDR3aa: CASSLVRADEQFF
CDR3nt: TGTGCCAGCAGCTTGGTCAGGGCTGATGAGCAGTTCTTC

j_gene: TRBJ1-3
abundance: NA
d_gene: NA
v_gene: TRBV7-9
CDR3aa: CASFPSPSGNTIYF
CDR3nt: TGTGCCAGCTTTCCATCCCCATCTGGAAACACCATATATTTT

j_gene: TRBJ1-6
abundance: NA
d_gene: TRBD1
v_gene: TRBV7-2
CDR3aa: CASSARARRTGRNSPLHF
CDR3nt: TGTGCCAGCAGCGCACGAGCCCGTAGGACAGGGCGAAATTCACCCCTCCACTTT

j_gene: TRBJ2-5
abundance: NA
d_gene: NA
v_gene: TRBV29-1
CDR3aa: CSVEDWRIQETQYF
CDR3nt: TGCAGCGTTGAAGATTGGAGGATCCAAGAGACCCAGTACTTC